This T cell receptor beta chain was recovered during a study of blood T cell repertoires in COVID-19. About the research overall: The samples span acute and convalescent COVID-19 from the United States, Italy and Spain. PBMCs, B-cell-depleted T cells, or T cells were the source of the cDNA or gDNA that made up the material.

Unmatched junction bases numbered 6, after V lost 7 bases and J lost 6 bases. Per the germline V gene, CDR1 is SNHLY and CDR2 is FYNNEI. This CDR3 spans 16 amino acids. Methods used by the authors: By means of reference gene primer amplification, nucleated cell counts were estimated. Sequencing used immunoSEQ multiplex PCR; TCRdb keeps in-frame clones, though not all of them. The DNA gave D and trimming, while V, J and clone size come from that table. This sample has about 310,000 clones, with around 87% found just once. The sample consisted of peripheral blood. The receptor comes from a man aged 18-30 years with active or convalescent COVID-19. J is TRBJ2-1 and V is TRBV2; TRBD2 aligns across 16 bases. The CDR3 nucleotides read TGTGCCAGCAAGGAGGGACTAGCGGGGGGGCTCAATGAGCAGTTCTTC. Residues: CASKEGLAGGLNEQFF.